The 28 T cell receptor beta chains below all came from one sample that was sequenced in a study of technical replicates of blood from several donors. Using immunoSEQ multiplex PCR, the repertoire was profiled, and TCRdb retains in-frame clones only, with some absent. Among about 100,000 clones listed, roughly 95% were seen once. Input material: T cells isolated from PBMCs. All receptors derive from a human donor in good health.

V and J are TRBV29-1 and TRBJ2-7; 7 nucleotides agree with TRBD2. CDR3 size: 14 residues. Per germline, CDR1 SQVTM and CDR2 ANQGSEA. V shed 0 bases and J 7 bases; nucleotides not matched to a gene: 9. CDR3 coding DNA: TGCAGCGTTGAAGAGGGGACTACGAGCTATGAGCAGTACTTC. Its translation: CSVEEGTTSYEQYF.

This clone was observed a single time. CDR3 loop: CASSGTGVNEKLFF. CDR3 coding DNA: TGCGCCAGCAGCGGGACAGGGGTTAATGAAAAACTGTTTTTT. This sequence joins TRBV5-1 and TRBJ1-4; 10 nucleotides line up with TRBD1. Germline V lookup: CDR1 SGHRS, CDR2 YFSETQ. The V segment lost 4 bases and the J segment 4 bases; nucleotides outside the gene matches: 1. The CDR3 contains 14 residues.

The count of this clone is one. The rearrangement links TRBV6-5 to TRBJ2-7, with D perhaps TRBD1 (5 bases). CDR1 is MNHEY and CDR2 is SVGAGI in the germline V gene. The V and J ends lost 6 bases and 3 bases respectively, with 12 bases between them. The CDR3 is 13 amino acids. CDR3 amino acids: CASSRLTVYEQYF. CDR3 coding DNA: TGTGCCAGCAGCAGGTTGACAGTCTACGAGCAGTACTTC.

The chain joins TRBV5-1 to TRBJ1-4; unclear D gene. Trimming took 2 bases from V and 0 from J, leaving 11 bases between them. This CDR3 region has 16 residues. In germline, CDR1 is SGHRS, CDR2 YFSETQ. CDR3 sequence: CASSFSQSSTNEKLFF. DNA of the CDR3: TGCGCCAGCAGCTTTAGCCAAAGCTCAACTAATGAAAAACTGTTTTTT.

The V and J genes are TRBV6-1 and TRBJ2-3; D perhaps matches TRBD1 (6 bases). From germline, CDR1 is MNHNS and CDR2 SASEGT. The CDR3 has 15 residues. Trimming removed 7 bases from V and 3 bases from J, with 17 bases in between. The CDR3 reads CASNIGGTRTDTQYF. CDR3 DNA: TGTGCCAGCAATATTGGGGGCACGAGAACAGATACGCAGTATTTT.

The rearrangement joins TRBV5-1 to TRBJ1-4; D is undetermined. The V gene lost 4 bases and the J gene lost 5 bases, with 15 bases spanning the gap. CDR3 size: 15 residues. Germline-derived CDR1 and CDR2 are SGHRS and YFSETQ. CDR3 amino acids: CASSQSDYGNEKLFF. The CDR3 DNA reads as TGCGCCAGCAGCCAGAGCGATTACGGAAATGAAAAACTGTTTTTT.

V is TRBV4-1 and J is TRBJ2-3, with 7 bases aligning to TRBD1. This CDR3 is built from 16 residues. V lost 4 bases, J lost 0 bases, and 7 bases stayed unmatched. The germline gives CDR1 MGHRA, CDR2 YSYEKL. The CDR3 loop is CASSPRQGTSTDTQYF. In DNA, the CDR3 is TGCGCCAGCAGCCCCCGACAGGGAACAAGCACAGATACGCAGTATTTT.

The CDR3 region has the DNA TGCAGCGTTGAGAGGGGACAGGGTGAGACCCAGTACTTC. This encodes CSVERGQGETQYF. The rearrangement joins TRBV29-1 to TRBJ2-5; 9 bases are shared with TRBD1. The ends lost 3 bases at V and 5 bases at J; junction bases unmatched: 4. Germline V gene data show CDR1 as SQVTM and CDR2 as ANQGSEA. The CDR3 spans 13 residues.

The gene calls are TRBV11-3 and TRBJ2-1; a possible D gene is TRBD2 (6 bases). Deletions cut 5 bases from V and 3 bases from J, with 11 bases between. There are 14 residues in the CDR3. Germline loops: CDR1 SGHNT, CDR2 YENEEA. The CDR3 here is CASSPRTNYNEQFF. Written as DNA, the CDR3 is TGTGCCAGCAGCCCACGGACTAACTACAATGAGCAGTTCTTC.

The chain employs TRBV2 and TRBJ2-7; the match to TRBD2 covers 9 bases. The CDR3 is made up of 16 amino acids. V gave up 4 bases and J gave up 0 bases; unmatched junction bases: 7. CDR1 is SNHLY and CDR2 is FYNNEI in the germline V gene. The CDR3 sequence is CASSVGASGNSYEQYF. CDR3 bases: TGTGCCAGCAGTGTAGGTGCTAGCGGGAACTCCTACGAGCAGTACTTC.

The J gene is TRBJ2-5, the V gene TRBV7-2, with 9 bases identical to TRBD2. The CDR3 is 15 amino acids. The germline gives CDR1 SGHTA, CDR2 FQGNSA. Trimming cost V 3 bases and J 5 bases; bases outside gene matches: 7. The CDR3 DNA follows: TGTGCCAGCAGCTTCCAGCGGGGGGAGTTGGAGACCCAGTACTTC. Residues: CASSFQRGELETQYF.

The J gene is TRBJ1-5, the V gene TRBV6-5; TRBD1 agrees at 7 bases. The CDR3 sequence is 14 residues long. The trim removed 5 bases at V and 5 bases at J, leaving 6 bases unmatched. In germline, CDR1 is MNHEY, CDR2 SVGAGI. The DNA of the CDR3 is TGTGCCAGCAGTAGGGCAGGGGGGTATCAGCCCCAGCATTTT. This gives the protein CASSRAGGYQPQHF.

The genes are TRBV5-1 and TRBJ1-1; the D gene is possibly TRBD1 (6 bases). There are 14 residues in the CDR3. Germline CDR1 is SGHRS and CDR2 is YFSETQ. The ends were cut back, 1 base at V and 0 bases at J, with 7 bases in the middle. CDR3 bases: TGCGCCAGCAGCTTGCGGGACATGAACACTGAAGCTTTCTTT. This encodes CASSLRDMNTEAFF.

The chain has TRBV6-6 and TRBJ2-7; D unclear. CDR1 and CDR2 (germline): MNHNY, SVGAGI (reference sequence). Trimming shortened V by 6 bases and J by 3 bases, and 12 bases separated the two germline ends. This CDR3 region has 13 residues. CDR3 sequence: CASSDAGIYEQYF. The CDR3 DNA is TGTGCCAGCAGCGACGCAGGAATCTACGAGCAGTACTTC.

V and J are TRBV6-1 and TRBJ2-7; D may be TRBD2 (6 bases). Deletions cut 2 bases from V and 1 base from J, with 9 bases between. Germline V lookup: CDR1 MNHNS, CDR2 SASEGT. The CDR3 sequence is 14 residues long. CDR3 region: CASSERRVSYEQYF. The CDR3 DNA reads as TGTGCCAGCAGTGAAAGGAGGGTTTCCTACGAGCAGTACTTC.

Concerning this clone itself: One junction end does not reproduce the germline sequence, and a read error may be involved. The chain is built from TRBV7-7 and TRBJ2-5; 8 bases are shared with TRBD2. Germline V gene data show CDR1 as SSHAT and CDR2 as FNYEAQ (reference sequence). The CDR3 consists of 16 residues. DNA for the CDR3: TGTGCTAGCAGCTCCTCCAACGGGGGGGCATTAGAGACCCAGTACTTC. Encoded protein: CASSSSNGGALETQYF.

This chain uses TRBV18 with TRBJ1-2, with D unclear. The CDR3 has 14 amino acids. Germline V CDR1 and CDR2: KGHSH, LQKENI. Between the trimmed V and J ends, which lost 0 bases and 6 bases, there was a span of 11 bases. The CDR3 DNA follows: TGTGCCAGCTCACCACCGTCGGTTCGGGATGGCTACACCTTC. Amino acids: CASSPPSVRDGYTF.

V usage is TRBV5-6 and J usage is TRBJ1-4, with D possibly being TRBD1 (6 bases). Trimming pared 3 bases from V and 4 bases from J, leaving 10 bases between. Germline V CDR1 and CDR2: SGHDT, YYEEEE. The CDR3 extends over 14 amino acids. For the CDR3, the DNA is TGTGCCAGCAGCTCAACAGGGTATAATGAAAAACTGTTTTTT. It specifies CASSSTGYNEKLFF.

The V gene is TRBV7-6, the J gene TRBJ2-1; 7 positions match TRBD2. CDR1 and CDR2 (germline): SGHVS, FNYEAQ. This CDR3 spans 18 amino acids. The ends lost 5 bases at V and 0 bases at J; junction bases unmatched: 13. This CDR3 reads CASSAPPSGKSSYNEQFF. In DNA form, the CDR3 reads TGTGCCAGCAGCGCCCCTCCTAGCGGAAAAAGCTCCTACAATGAGCAGTTCTTC.

The CDR3 DNA sequence: TGTGCCGCCAGGCAGGCGGGGAGCTCCTACGAGCAGTACTTC. Its translation: CAARQAGSSYEQYF. The chain links TRBV28 to TRBJ2-7; D is possibly TRBD2 (6 bases). CDR1 and CDR2 from the germline V gene are MDHEN and SYDVKM. Trimming removed 11 bases from V and 0 bases from J, with 17 bases in between. The CDR3 consists of 14 residues.

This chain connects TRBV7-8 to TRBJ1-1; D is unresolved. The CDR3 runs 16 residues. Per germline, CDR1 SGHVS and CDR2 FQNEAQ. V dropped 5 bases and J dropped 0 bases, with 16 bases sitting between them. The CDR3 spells CASSARPPGMNTEAFF. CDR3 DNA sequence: TGTGCCAGCAGCGCAAGACCGCCGGGGATGAACACTGAAGCTTTCTTT.

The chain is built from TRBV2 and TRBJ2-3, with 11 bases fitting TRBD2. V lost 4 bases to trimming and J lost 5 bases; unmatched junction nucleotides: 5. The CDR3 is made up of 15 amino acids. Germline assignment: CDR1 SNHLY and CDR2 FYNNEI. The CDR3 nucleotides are TGTGCCAGCAGTGGACTAGCGGGAACGGGAGATACGCAGTATTTT. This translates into CASSGLAGTGDTQYF.

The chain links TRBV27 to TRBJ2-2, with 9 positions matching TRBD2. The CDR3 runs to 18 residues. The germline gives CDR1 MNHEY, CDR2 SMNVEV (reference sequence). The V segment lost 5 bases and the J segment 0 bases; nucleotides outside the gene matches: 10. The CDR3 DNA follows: TGTGCCAGCAGTAAGGGACTAGCAGGCCTCGCGAACACCGGGGAGCTGTTTTTT. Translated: CASSKGLAGLANTGELFF.

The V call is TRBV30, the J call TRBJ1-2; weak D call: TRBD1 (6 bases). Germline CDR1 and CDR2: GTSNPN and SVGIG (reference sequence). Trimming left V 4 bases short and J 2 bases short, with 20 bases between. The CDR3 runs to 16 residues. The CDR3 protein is CAWNFGQSLFNYGYTF. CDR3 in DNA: TGTGCCTGGAACTTCGGACAGTCCTTATTCAACTATGGCTACACCTTC.

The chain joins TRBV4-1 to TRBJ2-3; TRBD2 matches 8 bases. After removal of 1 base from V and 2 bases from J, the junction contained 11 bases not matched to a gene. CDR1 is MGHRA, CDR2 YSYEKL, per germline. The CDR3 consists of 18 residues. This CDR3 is CASSQVTFVAGYTDTQYF. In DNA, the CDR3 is TGCGCCAGCAGCCAAGTTACGTTCGTAGCGGGGTACACAGATACGCAGTATTTT.

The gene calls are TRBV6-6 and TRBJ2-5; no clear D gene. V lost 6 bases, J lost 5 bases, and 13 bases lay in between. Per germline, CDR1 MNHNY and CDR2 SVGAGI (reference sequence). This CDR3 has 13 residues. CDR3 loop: CASRPDVGETQYF. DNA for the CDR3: TGTGCCAGCAGGCCAGACGTGGGCGAGACCCAGTACTTC.

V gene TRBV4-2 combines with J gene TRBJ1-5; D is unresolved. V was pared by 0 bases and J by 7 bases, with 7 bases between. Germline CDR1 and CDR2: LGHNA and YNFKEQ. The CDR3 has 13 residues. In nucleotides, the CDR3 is TGTGCCAGCAGCCAAGATCACAGCCAGCCCCAGCATTTT. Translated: CASSQDHSQPQHF.

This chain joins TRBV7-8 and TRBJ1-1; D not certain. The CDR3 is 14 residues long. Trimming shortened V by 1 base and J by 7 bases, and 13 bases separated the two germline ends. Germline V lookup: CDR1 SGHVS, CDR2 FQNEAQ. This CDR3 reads CASSLGTEDLEAFF. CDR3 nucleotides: TGTGCCAGCAGCTTAGGGACGGAGGACCTTGAAGCTTTCTTT.